The 21 T cell receptor beta chains below come from one sample, sequenced in a study of Ad26.COV2.S vaccination and SARS-CoV-2 variants. The method was immunoSEQ multiplex PCR; TCRdb's version includes in-frame clones alone and lacks a portion of them. The sample includes 400,000 to 450,000 clones, over 75% seen only once; the top ten take 12%. Specified treatment: 15 to 20 received Ad26.COV2.S at low or high dose, single or two shots; a few received placebo; per-sample allocation not given. Sampling was done on day 63 after the first vaccine or placebo injection. This specimen was peripheral blood, taken in a trial of Ad26.COV2.S vaccine versus placebo. Receptor source: a person aged 18-60 years who received the Ad26.COV2.S COVID-19 vaccine or a placebo.

This sequence joins TRBV3-1 (or the pseudogene TRBV3-2) and TRBJ2-2; TRBD2 aligns across 9 bases. The CDR3 extends over 18 amino acids. Germline lookup yields CDR1 LGHDT and CDR2 YNNKEL (reference sequence). Unmatched junction bases numbered 7, after V lost 1 base and J lost 1 base. CDR3 nucleotide sequence: TGTGCCAGCAGCCAAGTTTGGGGCGGGAGGGGGAACACCGGGGAGCTGTTTTTT. This encodes CASSQVWGGRGNTGELFF.

This chain uses TRBV5-1 with TRBJ2-4; TRBD1 might be the D (6 bases). Trimming left V 0 bases short and J 3 bases short, with 7 bases between. The V gene's germline CDR1 is SGHRS and CDR2 YFSETQ. CDR3 size: 14 residues. The CDR3 nucleotides are TGCGCCAGCAGCTTGGTAGGGGGCAAAAACATTCAGTACTTC. As protein: CASSLVGGKNIQYF.

This clone was detected once. The V and J genes are TRBV28 and TRBJ2-3; 7 bases line up with TRBD2. There are 15 residues in the CDR3. CDR1 is MDHEN and CDR2 is SYDVKM in the germline V gene. Losses at the gene ends were 3 bases for V and 5 bases for J; bases not matched to a gene: 8. CDR3: CASSFLSSGRDTQYF. The CDR3 region has the DNA TGTGCCAGCAGTTTCTTGTCTAGCGGCAGAGATACGCAGTATTTT.

The J gene is TRBJ1-1, the V gene TRBV6-6; a weak D match, TRBD1 (5 bases). The germline CDR1 and CDR2 sequences are MNHNY and SVGAGI (reference sequence). The CDR3 length is 13 residues. V was trimmed by 5 bases and J by 2 bases, leaving 9 bases between them. In DNA form, the CDR3 reads TGTGCCAGCAGTACCAGGGAAAACACTGAAGCTTTCTTT. Its protein product is CASSTRENTEAFF.

The chain links TRBV28 to TRBJ1-1; D remains ambiguous. CDR1 MDHEN and CDR2 SYDVKM come from the germline V gene. The V end was cut by 5 bases, the J end by 5 bases, with 15 bases between. CDR3 length: 14 residues. CDR3: CASSPGVGRTEAFF. DNA of the CDR3: TGTGCCAGCAGTCCTGGAGTAGGGAGAACTGAAGCTTTCTTT.

The chain uses TRBV19 and TRBJ1-1; D remains ambiguous. The germline V and J ends were trimmed by 5 bases and 4 bases, with 11 bases remaining between them. The CDR3 runs 13 residues. Looked up from germline, CDR1 is LNHDA and CDR2 is SQIVND (reference sequence). The CDR3: CASSHVRGTEAFF. The CDR3 nucleotides are TGTGCCAGTAGTCACGTCCGGGGCACTGAAGCTTTCTTT.

The CDR3 reads CASNSLSGNTIYF. CDR3 coding DNA: TGTGCCAGCAATTCCCTCTCTGGAAACACCATATATTTT. The chain links TRBV28 to TRBJ1-3, with D uncertain. This CDR3 is 13 amino acids long. Trimming cost V 7 bases and J 0 bases, with 7 bases left between them. Per germline, CDR1 MDHEN and CDR2 SYDVKM.

This chain joins TRBV7-2 and TRBJ2-1; no clear D. Trimming removed 5 bases at V and 0 bases at J, with 14 bases between. Germline V gene data show CDR1 as SGHTA and CDR2 as FQGNSA. The length of the CDR3 is 16 residues. The CDR3 DNA is TGTGCCAGCAGCCGGTTTCCCCTCACCTCCTACAATGAGCAGTTCTTC. Protein product: CASSRFPLTSYNEQFF.

The chain combines TRBV23-1 with TRBJ1-5; TRBD1 agrees at 9 bases. Being an ORF, TRBV23-1 has a function that is uncertain. The CDR3 loop spans 18 amino acids. V shed 2 bases and J 0 bases; nucleotides not matched to a gene: 8. The DNA of the CDR3 is TGCGCCAGCAGTCAACGACAGGGGGACGAATATAGCAATCAGCCCCAGCATTTT. It yields the protein CASSQRQGDEYSNQPQHF.

This clone showed up just once. An end of the junction differs from the germline gene, which may be a read error. The chain recombines TRBV28 with TRBJ2-1; the match to TRBD2 covers 15 bases. Germline V gives CDR1 MDHEN, CDR2 SYDVKM. The CDR3 has 15 residues. The DNA of the CDR3 is TGTGCCAGCAGTTCACTCGGACTAGCGGGAGGGCCTCGGCTCTTC. It is translated as CASSSLGLAGGPRLF.

Comments on this clone: Compared with germline, one end of the junction differs, possibly owing to a read error. This chain connects TRBV7-2 to TRBJ2-7; maybe TRBD2 (5 bases). CDR1 is SGHTA, CDR2 FQGNSA, per germline. This CDR3 comprises 12 residues. CDR3 coding DNA: TGTGCCAGCAGCTCCCCTACCGGGATAATCAACTTC. Translating it yields CASSSPTGIINF.

This sequence joins TRBV18 and TRBJ2-1; TRBD2 aligns across 7 bases. This CDR3 contains 15 residues. Germline V gene lookup returns CDR1 KGHSH and CDR2 LQKENI. J lost 7 bases, V lost 0 bases, and 6 bases had no gene match. The CDR3 nucleotides read TGTGCCAGCTCACCACCTAAGCGGGATGGGAATGAGCAGTTCTTC. It specifies CASSPPKRDGNEQFF.

This chain connects TRBV7-2 to TRBJ1-3; unclear D gene. V lost 5 bases to trimming and J lost 0 bases, with 8 bases between them. This CDR3 has 14 residues. Germline values: CDR1 SGHTA, CDR2 FQGNSA. This chain's CDR3 is CASSQGFSGNTIYF. CDR3 coding DNA: TGTGCCAGCAGCCAAGGATTCTCTGGAAACACCATATATTTT.

The gene calls are TRBV12-3 or TRBV12-4 and TRBJ2-1; D ambiguous. The V gene lost 5 bases and the J gene lost 6 bases, with 5 bases spanning the gap. The CDR3 sequence is 11 residues long. DNA for the CDR3: TGTGCCAGCAGTAAGGTCAATGAGCAGTTCTTC. As protein: CASSKVNEQFF.

The gene calls are TRBV10-2 and TRBJ1-6, with D unclear. Germline CDR1 WSHSY, CDR2 SAAADI. This CDR3 has 15 residues. V lost 2 bases and J lost 0, with 5 bases in between. The CDR3 reads CASSEGFSYNSPLHF. The CDR3, as DNA: TGCGCCAGCAGTGAGGGATTCTCCTATAATTCACCCCTCCACTTT.

This clone turned up a few times. This chain connects TRBV19 to TRBJ1-2, with 8 bases lining up with TRBD1. From germline, CDR1 is LNHDA and CDR2 SQIVND (reference sequence). The trim removed 0 bases at V and 7 bases at J, leaving 7 bases unmatched. The CDR3 is made up of 15 amino acids. CDR3 region: CASSIDQGAFSGYTF. As DNA, the CDR3 is TGTGCCAGTAGTATAGACCAGGGGGCCTTTTCTGGCTACACCTTC.

For this clone: Other DNA sequences from this sample encode an identical CDR3 as well. CDR3 loop: CASSSGRNTEAFF. CDR3 bases: TGTGCCAGTAGTTCCGGGCGGAACACTGAAGCTTTCTTT. The chain uses TRBV19 and TRBJ1-1; D is ambiguous. The germline V gene has CDR1 LNHDA and CDR2 SQIVND (reference sequence). This CDR3 contains 13 residues. V lost 5 bases, J lost 1 base, and 8 bases lay in between.

The V call is TRBV11-3, the J call TRBJ2-1; 7 bases map to TRBD2. V was clipped by 0 bases and J by 0 bases; unmatched bases: 2. Germline CDR1 SGHNT, CDR2 YENEEA. CDR3 length: 16 amino acids. CDR3 sequence (DNA): TGTGCCAGCAGCTTAGAATCGGGAGGCTCCTACAATGAGCAGTTCTTC. Translating gives CASSLESGGSYNEQFF.

In this sample, this clone turned up a few times. This chain connects TRBV27 to TRBJ1-6, with no clear D. Germline assignment: CDR1 MNHEY and CDR2 SMNVEV (reference sequence). V was pared by 0 bases and J by 7 bases, with 13 bases between. The CDR3 sequence is 16 residues long. CDR3 in amino acids: CASSLSAGSPNSPLHF. CDR3 nucleotide sequence: TGTGCCAGCAGTTTATCGGCAGGTAGCCCGAATTCACCCCTCCACTTT.

This clone was counted a single time. The chain employs TRBV5-1 and TRBJ2-2, with 7 bases matching TRBD1. CDR1 and CDR2 (germline): SGHRS, YFSETQ. Trimming removed 0 bases from V and 3 bases from J; junction bases left unmatched: 2. This CDR3 is 15 amino acids long. The DNA of the CDR3 is TGCGCCAGCAGCTTGGAACAGGGGTACACCGGGGAGCTGTTTTTT. Its protein product is CASSLEQGYTGELFF.

The chain combines TRBV5-6 with TRBJ1-1, with a possible D match to TRBD1 (5 bases). The CDR3 has 14 amino acids. V lost 4 bases, J lost 3 bases, and 13 bases lay in between. Germline V CDR1 and CDR2: SGHDT, YYEEEE. CDR3 sequence reads: CASSQRGLDTEAFF. The CDR3 coding sequence is TGTGCCAGCAGCCAGAGGGGTTTGGACACTGAAGCTTTCTTT.